The 21 T cell receptor beta chains below all came from one sample that was sequenced in a study of PD-L1 blockade in urothelial cancer listed by TCRdb under 2017. Libraries were built with the immunoSEQ multiplex PCR assay. Held by TCRdb, this immuneACCESS table contains in-frame sequences only and omits some clones. Under half of the omission traces to an unresolved V gene where checked; the cause of the rest is unknown. This sample comprises under 100,000 clones, around 80% of them detected only once. Of the sample, around a tenth falls within the top ten clones. The sequencing used PBMCs, collected around atezolizumab (anti-PD-L1) treatment. The receptor source for this set is a man in his sixties or seventies with urothelial cancer.

The CDR3 reads CATSRPTRPGEQFF. CDR3 DNA: TGTGCCACCAGCAGACCCACTAGGCCGGGTGAGCAGTTCTTC. This sequence joins TRBV15 and TRBJ2-1, with D maybe TRBD2 (5 bases). Germline V lookup: CDR1 LNHNV, CDR2 YYDKDF (reference sequence). The CDR3 is 14 residues long. The germline V and J ends were trimmed by 2 bases and 9 bases, with 14 bases remaining between them. Full variable domain (remainder filled in from reference TRBV15 and TRBJ2-1): DAMVIQNPRYQVTQFGKPVTLSCSQTLNHNVMYWYQQKSSQAPKLLFHYYDKDFNNEADTPDNFQSRRPNTSFCFLDIRSPGLGDTAMYLCATSRPTRPGEQFFGPGTRLTVL.

This clone was seen only a few times. The chain has TRBV11-2 and TRBJ1-1; TRBD1 matches 8 bases. This CDR3 comprises 12 residues. Germline CDR1 SGHAT, CDR2 FQNNGV. V shed 5 bases and J 9 bases; nucleotides not matched to a gene: 5. In DNA, the CDR3 is TGTGCCAGCAGCAGACGGACAGGGCAAGCTTTCTTT. Its translation is CASSRRTGQAFF.

This clone was counted a single time. V and J are TRBV5-1 and TRBJ2-7, with TRBD2 matching 7 bases. The CDR3 is made up of 13 amino acids. The germline V gene encodes CDR1 SGHRS and CDR2 YFSETQ. V was pared by 7 bases and J by 2 bases, with 6 bases of the junction left unmatched. CDR3 in amino acids: CASGREFAYEQYF. In DNA form, the CDR3 reads TGCGCCAGCGGGCGGGAGTTCGCCTACGAGCAGTACTTC.

The V call is TRBV19, the J call TRBJ2-3; 7 bases agree with TRBD2. Germline trimming cut 6 bases from V and 7 bases from J; bases unmatched to any gene: 10. Germline assignment: CDR1 LNHDA and CDR2 SQIVND (reference sequence). The CDR3 contains 14 residues. CDR3 in DNA: TGTGCCAGTAGACAGCAGCGGGGATCACATACGCAGTATTTT. It specifies CASRQQRGSHTQYF.

V gene TRBV7-2 combines with J gene TRBJ2-1; perhaps TRBD1 as D (7 bases). Germline lookup yields CDR1 SGHTA and CDR2 FQGNSA. The V gene lost 2 bases and the J gene lost 13 bases, with 21 bases spanning the gap. CDR3 length: 15 residues. CDR3 DNA sequence: TGTGCCAGCAGCTTACAGGGGGACTTAGTGGATGTTCAGTTCTTC. Its protein is CASSLQGDLVDVQFF. Looking up the rest from reference TRBV7-2 and TRBJ2-1 gives the full variable domain: GAGVSQSPSNKVTEKGKDVELRCDPISGHTALYWYRQSLGQGLEFLIYFQGNSAPDKSGLPSDRFSAERTGGSVSTLTIQRTQQEDSAVYLCASSLQGDLVDVQFFGPGTRLTVL.

The genes are TRBV4-1 and TRBJ2-3; tentatively, D is TRBD2 (6 bases). The CDR3 has 16 amino acids. Germline V gene lookup returns CDR1 MGHRA and CDR2 YSYEKL. V lost 4 bases and J 4 bases, leaving 18 bases between the germline ends. The CDR3 DNA reads TGCGCCAGCAGCCCCTCGGACGGGAGTGGCCCAGATACGCAGTATTTT. Its protein is CASSPSDGSGPDTQYF.

The V and J genes are TRBV2 and TRBJ2-4; TRBD2 matches 7 bases. V was clipped by 3 bases and J by 1 base; unmatched bases: 0. Germline V lookup: CDR1 SNHLY, CDR2 FYNNEI. The CDR3 is made up of 14 amino acids. CDR3 nucleotide sequence: TGTGCCAGCAGTGACGGGAGGGCCAAAAACATTCAGTACTTC. This codes for CASSDGRAKNIQYF. Full variable domain (outside the CDR3, taken from reference TRBV2 and TRBJ2-4): EPEVTQTPSHQVTQMGQEVILRCVPISNHLYFYWYRQILGQKVEFLVSFYNNEISEKSEIFDDQFSVERPDGSNFTLKIRSTKLEDSAMYFCASSDGRAKNIQYFGAGTRLSVL.

The genes are TRBV19 and TRBJ1-1; D call uncertain. V dropped 1 base and J dropped 0 bases, with 3 bases sitting between them. CDR3 length: 13 amino acids. Germline lookup yields CDR1 LNHDA and CDR2 SQIVND (reference sequence). In nucleotides, the CDR3 is TGTGCCAGTAGTATAGCCATGAACACTGAAGCTTTCTTT. It codes for CASSIAMNTEAFF.

With respect to this clone: This clone may be a read error of a much larger clone one base away. The rearrangement joins TRBV5-6 to TRBJ2-7, with D hard to call. V was trimmed by 4 bases and J by 3 bases, leaving 5 bases between them. This CDR3 region has 11 residues. Germline V gene sequence: CDR1 SGHDT, CDR2 YYEEEE. CDR3 in DNA: TGTGCCAGCAGCCTCTACTACGAGCAGTACTTC. This translates into CASSLYYEQYF.

This clone was seen more than once but under ten times. The V call is TRBV6-1, the J call TRBJ1-2, with a possible D match to TRBD1 (5 bases). Germline-derived CDR1 and CDR2 are MNHNS and SASEGT. CDR3 size: 13 residues. Trimming removed 3 bases at V and 6 bases at J, with 11 bases between. CDR3 residues: CASSEGGSHGYTF. CDR3 sequence (DNA): TGTGCCAGCAGTGAGGGGGGGAGCCATGGCTACACCTTC.

This chain uses TRBV6-5 with TRBJ1-4; D is unresolved. From germline, CDR1 is MNHEY and CDR2 SVGAGI. Trimming pared 8 bases from V and 7 bases from J, leaving 11 bases between. The CDR3 covers 12 residues. For the CDR3, the DNA is TGTGCCAGCCACACGGAGGGTGAAAAACTGTTTTTT. Translated: CASHTEGEKLFF.

The chain carries TRBV7-9 and TRBJ2-3, with TRBD2 matching 10 bases. This CDR3 is built from 18 residues. Germline loops: CDR1 SEHNR, CDR2 FQNEAQ (reference sequence). With 4 bases clipped from V and 0 bases from J, the junction kept 10 bases outside the gene matches. CDR3 DNA sequence: TGTGCCAGCAGCTCCCGAATCGGACTAGCGGTGAGCACAGATACGCAGTATTTT. This translates into CASSSRIGLAVSTDTQYF. The full variable domain, completed using reference TRBV7-9 and TRBJ2-3, is DTGVSQNPRHKITKRGQNVTFRCDPISEHNRLYWYRQTLGQGPEFLTYFQNEAQLEKSRLLSDRFSAERPKGSFSTLEIQRTEQGDSAMYLCASSSRIGLAVSTDTQYFGPGTRLTVL.

This clone has a single count. The genes are TRBV18 and TRBJ2-3, with 10 bases fitting TRBD2. CDR3 length: 19 residues. Germline CDR1 and CDR2: KGHSH and LQKENI. V lost 3 bases, J lost 0 bases, and 12 bases stayed unmatched. The CDR3: CASSPFPGLAVPSTDTQYF. CDR3 nucleotide sequence: TGTGCCAGCTCACCCTTCCCTGGACTAGCGGTCCCTAGCACAGATACGCAGTATTTT.

This clone has more than one count but fewer than ten. The chain couples TRBV5-5 to TRBJ1-2; D not certain. Germline-derived CDR1 and CDR2 are SGHKS and YYEKEE (reference sequence). Trimming cost V 0 bases and J 0 bases, with 6 bases left between them. The CDR3 totals 14 residues. CDR3 DNA sequence: TGTGCCAGCAGCTTGGCACCGGCTAACTATGGCTACACCTTC. Protein product: CASSLAPANYGYTF.

The table lists this clone with a few counts. The chain recombines TRBV4-3 with TRBJ1-1; no definite D call. CDR1 LGHNA and CDR2 YSLEER come from the germline V gene. The length of the CDR3 is 15 residues. Trimming pared 3 bases from V and 0 bases from J, leaving 11 bases between. DNA of the CDR3: TGCGCCAGCAGCCAGGCCATTGGCTTGAACACTGAAGCTTTCTTT. This gives the protein CASSQAIGLNTEAFF.

The J gene is TRBJ2-1, the V gene TRBV4-1; 7 bases match TRBD2. The CDR3 extends over 12 amino acids. V shed 4 bases and J 8 bases; nucleotides not matched to a gene: 2. CDR1 MGHRA and CDR2 YSYEKL come from the germline V gene. CDR3 protein: CASSRLADEQFF. CDR3 nucleotides: TGCGCCAGCAGCCGACTAGCCGATGAGCAGTTCTTC.

The chain employs TRBV5-6 and TRBJ1-5; 10 bases line up with TRBD1. Trimming took 4 bases from V and 4 from J; bases not matched to a gene: 2. Looked up from germline, CDR1 is SGHDT and CDR2 is YYEEEE. This CDR3 region has 14 residues. As DNA, the CDR3 is TGTGCCAGCAGCCCGGACAGGGGGAATCAGCCCCAGCATTTT. Protein product: CASSPDRGNQPQHF.

The V gene is TRBV19, the J gene TRBJ1-5; TRBD1 aligns across 9 bases. Germline CDR1 LNHDA, CDR2 SQIVND (reference sequence). Losses at the gene ends were 4 bases for V and 0 bases for J; bases not matched to a gene: 7. The CDR3 extends over 17 amino acids. The CDR3 is CASSRGDRVISNQPQHF. In DNA, the CDR3 is TGTGCCAGTAGTAGAGGGGACAGGGTCATTAGCAATCAGCCCCAGCATTTT.

This clone has just one count. The chain has TRBV7-9 and TRBJ1-1; D may be TRBD1 (5 bases). Trimming pared 0 bases from V and 6 bases from J, leaving 11 bases between. CDR1 is SEHNR and CDR2 is FQNEAQ in the germline V gene (reference sequence). This CDR3 region has 14 residues. This chain's CDR3 is CASSLARASAEAFF. The CDR3 nucleotides read TGTGCCAGCAGCTTAGCCAGGGCCAGTGCTGAAGCTTTCTTT.

The chain carries TRBV5-4 and TRBJ2-5, with a weak D call TRBD1 (5 bases). The germline gives CDR1 SGHNT, CDR2 YYREEE (reference sequence). The CDR3 sequence is 15 residues long. V was shortened by 0 bases and J by 5 bases, with 14 bases between the two germline ends. The CDR3: CASSLVRQGAETQYF. The CDR3 nucleotides read TGTGCCAGCAGCTTGGTGAGGCAGGGCGCCGAGACCCAGTACTTC.

V usage is TRBV11-3 and J usage is TRBJ2-7; 7 bases are a match to TRBD2. CDR1 SGHNT and CDR2 YENEEA come from the germline V gene. The length of the CDR3 is 15 residues. V lost 1 base to trimming and J lost 3 bases; unmatched junction nucleotides: 6. CDR3 sequence reads: CASSLGGGRLYEQYF. The CDR3 DNA sequence: TGTGCCAGCAGCTTAGGGGGCGGGAGACTCTACGAGCAGTACTTC.